This TCR beta chain was recovered during a study of T cell changes during pregnancy in multiple sclerosis. The repertoire was sequenced with immunoSEQ multiplex PCR; TCRdb's copy has only in-frame clones and lacks some. The sample lists about 39,000 clones, approximately 94% occurring once. Germline assignment: CDR1 SGHNT and CDR2 YYREEE (reference sequence). The CDR3 extends over 17 amino acids. V gave up 7 bases and J gave up 8 bases; unmatched junction bases: 20. Material: CD4+ T cells from peripheral blood mononuclear cells, obtained after pregnancy. The J gene is TRBJ2-1, the V gene TRBV5-4, with 8 bases that match TRBD2. This receptor was obtained from a female donor with multiple sclerosis, enrolled in a pregnancy study. Written as DNA, the CDR3 is TGTGCCAGCGCCCCTAAGGCCCCCGGGGGGGCCGGATATGAGCAGTTCTTC. This translates into CASAPKAPGGAGYEQFF.